This T cell receptor (beta chain) derives from a study of blood T cell repertoires in COVID-19. Study at large: There were acute and convalescent COVID-19 samples, and they came from the United States, Italy and Spain.

Original processing notes: It was from reference gene primer amplification that nucleated cell counts were estimated. Clones were sequenced by immunoSEQ multiplex PCR, and TCRdb holds only the in-frame ones, with some missing. That table gives V, J and clone size, and the DNA gave D and trimming. The data contain tens of thousands of clones, approximately 85% of them singletons. Those enrolled in Seattle joined during active infection and were followed longitudinally afterward. There are 14 residues in the CDR3. The J segment lost 7 bases and the V segment lost 4 bases, leaving 9 bases of the junction unmatched. Germline V gives CDR1 KGHSH, CDR2 LQKENI.

Input material: peripheral blood. This sequence was found in a woman at least 80 years old with COVID-19, enrolled during active disease. The chain employs TRBV18 and TRBJ2-7, with 8 positions matching TRBD1. The CDR3 reads CASSLGRQGKEQYF. The CDR3 DNA is TGTGCCAGCTCACTCGGTCGACAGGGGAAGGAGCAGTACTTC.